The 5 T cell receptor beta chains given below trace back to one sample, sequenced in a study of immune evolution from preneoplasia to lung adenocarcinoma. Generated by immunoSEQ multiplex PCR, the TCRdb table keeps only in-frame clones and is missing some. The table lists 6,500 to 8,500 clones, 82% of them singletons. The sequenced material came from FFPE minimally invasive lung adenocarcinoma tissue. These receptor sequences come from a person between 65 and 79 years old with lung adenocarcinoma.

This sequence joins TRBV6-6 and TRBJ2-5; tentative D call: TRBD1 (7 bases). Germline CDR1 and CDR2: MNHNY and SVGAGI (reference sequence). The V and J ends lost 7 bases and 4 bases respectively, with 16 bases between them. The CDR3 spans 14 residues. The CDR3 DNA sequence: TGTGCCAGCATTGCCGGGCAGGGGGGAGAGACCCAGTACTTC. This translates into CASIAGQGGETQYF.

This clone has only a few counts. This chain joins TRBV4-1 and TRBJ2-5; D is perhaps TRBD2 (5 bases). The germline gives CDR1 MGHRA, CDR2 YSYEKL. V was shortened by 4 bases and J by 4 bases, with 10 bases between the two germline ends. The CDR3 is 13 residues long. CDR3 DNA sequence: TGCGCCAGCAGCCCCGGAGGCGGAGAGACCCAGTACTTC. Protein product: CASSPGGGETQYF.

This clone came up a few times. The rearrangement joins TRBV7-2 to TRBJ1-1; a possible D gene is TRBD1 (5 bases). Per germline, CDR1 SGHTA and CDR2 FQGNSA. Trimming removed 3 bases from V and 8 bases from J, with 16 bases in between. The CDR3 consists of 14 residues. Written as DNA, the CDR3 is TGTGCCAGCAGCTTCGGGGGAAGTAAACGGGAAGCTTTCTTT. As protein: CASSFGGSKREAFF.

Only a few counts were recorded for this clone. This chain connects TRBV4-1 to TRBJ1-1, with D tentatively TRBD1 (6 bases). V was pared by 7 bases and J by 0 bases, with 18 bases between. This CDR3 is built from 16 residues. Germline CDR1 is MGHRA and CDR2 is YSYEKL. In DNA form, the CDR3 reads TGCGCCAGCAAGCGGGGGCGAGGACAGCTGAACACTGAAGCTTTCTTT. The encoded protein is CASKRGRGQLNTEAFF.

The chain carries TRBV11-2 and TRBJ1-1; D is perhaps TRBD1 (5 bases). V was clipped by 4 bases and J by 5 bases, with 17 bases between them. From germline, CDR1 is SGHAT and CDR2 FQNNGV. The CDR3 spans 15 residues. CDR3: CASSSPRLGGTEAFF. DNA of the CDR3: TGTGCCAGCAGCTCCCCTCGGTTGGGGGGAACTGAAGCTTTCTTT. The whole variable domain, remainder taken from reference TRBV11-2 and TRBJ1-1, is EAGVAQSPRYKIIEKRQSVAFWCNPISGHATLYWYQQILGQGPKLLIQFQNNGVVDDSQLPKDRFSAERLKGVDSTLKIQPAKLEDSAVYLCASSSPRLGGTEAFFGQGTRLTVV.